This TCR beta chain comes out of a study of regulatory T cells in long-lasting Graves disease. Overall study findings and caveats: Favored usage of TRBV28, TRBJ1-2 and TRBJ2-5 was recorded in persistent disease. Patients with persistent Graves' had lower TCR diversity than newly diagnosed patients.

iRepertoire HTBI primers and Arm-PCR of CDR3 regions built TCR beta libraries. TCRdb independently ran MiXCR on the multiplex PCR reads; one entry per CDR3 protein. The sample carries fewer than 650,000 distinct CDR3 sequences, around 17% recorded once. Time point noted: newly diagnosed GD, antithyroid drugs for less than 3 months. The authors made the TCR library using RNA they extracted from PBMCs. Germline V gene data show CDR1 as SEHNR and CDR2 as FQNEAQ (reference sequence). This CDR3 contains 19 residues. V was clipped by 5 bases and J by 2 bases; unmatched bases: 14. Worth noting for this clonotype: No antigen is known for it.

The same data also went into a second study, on T cells in Graves' hyperthyroidism and ophthalmopathy.

This rearrangement joins TRBV7-9 to TRBJ2-1, with TRBD2 matching 11 bases. The receptor comes from a woman younger than 45 with Graves disease. The sample in question was peripheral blood mononuclear cells (PBMCs), obtained at new diagnosis, from a patient treated with antithyroid drugs. In nucleotides, the CDR3 is TGTGCCAGCAGCCAAACTAGCGGGAGAAGGGCGGGAGCCTACAATGAGCAGTTCTTC. Amino acids: CASSQTSGRRAGAYNEQFF.